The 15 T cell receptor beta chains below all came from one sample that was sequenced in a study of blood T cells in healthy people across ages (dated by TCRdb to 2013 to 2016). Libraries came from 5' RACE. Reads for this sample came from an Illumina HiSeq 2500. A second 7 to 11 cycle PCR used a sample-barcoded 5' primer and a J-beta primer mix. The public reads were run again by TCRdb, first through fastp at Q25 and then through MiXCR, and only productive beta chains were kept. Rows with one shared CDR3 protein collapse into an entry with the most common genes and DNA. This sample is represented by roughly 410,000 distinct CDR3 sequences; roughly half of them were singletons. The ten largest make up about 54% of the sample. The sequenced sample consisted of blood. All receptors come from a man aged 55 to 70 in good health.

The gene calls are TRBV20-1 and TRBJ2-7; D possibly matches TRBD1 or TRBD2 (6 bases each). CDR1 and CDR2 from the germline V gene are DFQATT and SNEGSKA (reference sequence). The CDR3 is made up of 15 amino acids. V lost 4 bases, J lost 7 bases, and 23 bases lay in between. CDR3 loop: CSAKNPNSQGGEQYF. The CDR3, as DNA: TGCAGTGCTAAAAATCCTAACTCTCAAGGGGGGGAGCAGTACTTC.

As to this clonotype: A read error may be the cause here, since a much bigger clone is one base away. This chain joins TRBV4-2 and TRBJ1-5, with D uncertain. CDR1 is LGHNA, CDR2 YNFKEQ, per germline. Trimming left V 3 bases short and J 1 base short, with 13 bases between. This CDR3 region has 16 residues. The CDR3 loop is CASSQGPGISNQPQHF. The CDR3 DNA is TGTGCCAGCAGCCAGGGTCCGGGGATAAGCAATCAGCCCCAGCATTTT.

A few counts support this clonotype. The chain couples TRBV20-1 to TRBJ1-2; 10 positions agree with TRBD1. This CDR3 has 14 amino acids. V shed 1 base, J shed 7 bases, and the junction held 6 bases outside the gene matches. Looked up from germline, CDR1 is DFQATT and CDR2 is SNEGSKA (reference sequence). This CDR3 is CSARVTGGLSGYTF. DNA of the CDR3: TGCAGTGCTAGAGTGACAGGGGGCCTGAGTGGCTACACCTTC.

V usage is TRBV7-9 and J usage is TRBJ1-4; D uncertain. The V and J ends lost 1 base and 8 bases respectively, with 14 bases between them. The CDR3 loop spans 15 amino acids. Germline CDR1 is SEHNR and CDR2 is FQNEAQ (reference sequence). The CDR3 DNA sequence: TGTGCCAGCAGCTTAGTACAACCTGGAGACGAAAAACTGTTTTTT. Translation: CASSLVQPGDEKLFF.

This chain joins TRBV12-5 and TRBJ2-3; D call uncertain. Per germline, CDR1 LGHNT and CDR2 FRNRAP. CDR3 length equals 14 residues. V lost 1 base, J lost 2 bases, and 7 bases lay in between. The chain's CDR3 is CASGLEGYTDTQYF. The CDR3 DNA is TGTGCTAGTGGTTTGGAAGGATACACAGATACGCAGTATTTT. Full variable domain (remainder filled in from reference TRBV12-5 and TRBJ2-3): DARVTQTPRHKVTEMGQEVTMRCQPILGHNTVFWYRQTMMQGLELLAYFRNRAPLDDSGMPKDRFSAEMPDATLATLKIQPSEPRDSAVYFCASGLEGYTDTQYFGPGTRLTVL.

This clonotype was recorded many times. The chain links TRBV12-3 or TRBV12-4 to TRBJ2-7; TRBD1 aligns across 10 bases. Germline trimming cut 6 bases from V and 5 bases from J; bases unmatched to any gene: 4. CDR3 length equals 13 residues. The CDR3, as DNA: TGTGCCAGCAGGGCGGGACAGGGGAACGAGCAGTACTTC. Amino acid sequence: CASRAGQGNEQYF.

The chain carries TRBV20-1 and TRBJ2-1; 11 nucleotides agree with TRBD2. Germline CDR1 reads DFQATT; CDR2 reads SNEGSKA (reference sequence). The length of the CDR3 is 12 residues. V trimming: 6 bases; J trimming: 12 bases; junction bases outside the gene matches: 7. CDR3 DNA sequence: TGCAGTGCGACAGGCCTAGCGGGAGGGCAGTTCTTC. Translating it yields CSATGLAGGQFF.

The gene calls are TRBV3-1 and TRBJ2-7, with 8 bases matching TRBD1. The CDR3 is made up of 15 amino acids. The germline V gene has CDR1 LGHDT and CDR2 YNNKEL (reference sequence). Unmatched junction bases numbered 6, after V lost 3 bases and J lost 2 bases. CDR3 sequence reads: CASSQKGTGPYEQYF. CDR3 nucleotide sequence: TGTGCCAGCAGCCAGAAGGGGACAGGCCCCTACGAGCAGTACTTC.

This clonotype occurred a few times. The CDR3 sequence: CASSLVRSGELFF. The CDR3 nucleotides are TGTGCCAGCAGCTTAGTAAGGTCCGGGGAGCTGTTTTTT. The chain carries TRBV7-2 and TRBJ2-2; D ambiguous. The germline V and J ends were trimmed by 1 base and 6 bases, with 6 bases remaining between them. The CDR3 extends over 13 amino acids. The germline gives CDR1 SGHTA, CDR2 FQGNSA.

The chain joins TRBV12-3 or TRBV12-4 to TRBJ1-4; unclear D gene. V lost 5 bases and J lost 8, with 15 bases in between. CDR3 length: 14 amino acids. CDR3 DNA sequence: TGTGCCAGCAGTCATCGGGCCCTCAGGGAAAAACTGTTTTTT. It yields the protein CASSHRALREKLFF.

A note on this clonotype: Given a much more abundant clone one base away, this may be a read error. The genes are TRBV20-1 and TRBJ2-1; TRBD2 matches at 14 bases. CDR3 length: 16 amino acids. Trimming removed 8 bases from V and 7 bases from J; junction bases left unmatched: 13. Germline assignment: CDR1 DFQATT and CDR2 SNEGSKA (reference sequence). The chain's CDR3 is CSTERLAGGPRNEQFF. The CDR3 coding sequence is TGCAGTACTGAGCGACTAGCGGGGGGGCCAAGGAATGAGCAGTTCTTC.

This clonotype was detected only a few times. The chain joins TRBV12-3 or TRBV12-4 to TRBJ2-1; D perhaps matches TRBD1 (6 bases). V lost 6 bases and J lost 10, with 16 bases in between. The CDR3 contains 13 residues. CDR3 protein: CASRAGTNAEQFF. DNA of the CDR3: TGTGCCAGCAGAGCCGGGACAAACGCGGAGCAGTTCTTC.

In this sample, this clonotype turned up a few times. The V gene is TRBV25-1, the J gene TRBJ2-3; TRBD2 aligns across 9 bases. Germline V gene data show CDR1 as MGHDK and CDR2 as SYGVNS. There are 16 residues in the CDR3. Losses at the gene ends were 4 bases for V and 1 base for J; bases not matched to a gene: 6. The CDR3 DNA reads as TGTGCCAGCAGTGGCCCTAGCGGGGCCCGCACAGATACGCAGTATTTT. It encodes CASSGPSGARTDTQYF.

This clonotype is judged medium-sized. The CDR3 DNA reads TGTGCCAGCAGATCTTGGGACAGCTACGAGCAGTACTTC. The encoded protein is CASRSWDSYEQYF. The gene calls are TRBV28 and TRBJ2-7; 7 nucleotides line up with TRBD1. J was trimmed by 3 bases and V by 6 bases; bases with no gene match: 5. The CDR3 is made up of 13 amino acids. The V gene's germline CDR1 is MDHEN and CDR2 SYDVKM. The whole variable domain, remainder taken from reference TRBV28 and TRBJ2-7, is DVKVTQSSRYLVKRTGEKVFLECVQDMDHENMFWYRQDPGLGLRLIYFSYDVKMKEKGDIPEGYSVSREKKERFSLILESASTNQTSMYLCASRSWDSYEQYFGPGTRLTVT.

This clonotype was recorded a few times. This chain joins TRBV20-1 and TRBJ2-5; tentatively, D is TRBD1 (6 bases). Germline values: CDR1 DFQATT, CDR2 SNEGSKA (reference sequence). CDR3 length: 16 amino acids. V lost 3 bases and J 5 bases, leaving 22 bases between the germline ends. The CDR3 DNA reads TGCAGTGCTAGTTCAGGGGTGTTGTCAGCTCGGGAGACCCAGTACTTC. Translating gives CSASSGVLSARETQYF.